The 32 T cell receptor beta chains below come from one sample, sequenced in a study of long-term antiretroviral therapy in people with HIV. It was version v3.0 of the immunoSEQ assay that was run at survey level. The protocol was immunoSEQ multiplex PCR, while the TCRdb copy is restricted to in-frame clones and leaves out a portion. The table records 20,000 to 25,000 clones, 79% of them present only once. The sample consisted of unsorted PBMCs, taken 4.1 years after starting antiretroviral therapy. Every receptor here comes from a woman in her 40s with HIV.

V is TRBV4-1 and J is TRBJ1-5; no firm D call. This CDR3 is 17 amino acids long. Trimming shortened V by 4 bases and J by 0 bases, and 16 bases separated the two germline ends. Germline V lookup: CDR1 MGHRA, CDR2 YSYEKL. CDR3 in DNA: TGCGCCAGCAGCCTGGACGGGAACCTTAATAGCAATCAGCCCCAGCATTTT. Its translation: CASSLDGNLNSNQPQHF.

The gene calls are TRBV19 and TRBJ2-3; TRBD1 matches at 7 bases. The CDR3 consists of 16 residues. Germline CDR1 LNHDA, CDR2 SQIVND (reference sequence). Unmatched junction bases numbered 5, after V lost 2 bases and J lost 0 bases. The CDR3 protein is CASSILGGQSTDTQYF. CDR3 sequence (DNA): TGTGCCAGTAGTATATTAGGGGGACAGAGCACAGATACGCAGTATTTT.

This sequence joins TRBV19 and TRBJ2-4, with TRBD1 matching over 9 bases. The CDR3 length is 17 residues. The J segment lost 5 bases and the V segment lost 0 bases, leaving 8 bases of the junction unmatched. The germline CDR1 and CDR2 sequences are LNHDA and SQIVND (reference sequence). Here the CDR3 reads CASSIERGQGQENIQYF. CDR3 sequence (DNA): TGTGCCAGTAGTATAGAAAGGGGACAGGGACAAGAAAACATTCAGTACTTC.

The CDR3 sequence is CASSIEPGVGANTEAFF. For the CDR3, the DNA is TGTGCCAGTAGTATAGAACCAGGGGTAGGGGCGAACACTGAAGCTTTCTTT. The chain joins TRBV19 to TRBJ1-1; D is possibly TRBD1 (6 bases). Looked up from germline, CDR1 is LNHDA and CDR2 is SQIVND (reference sequence). Trimming left V 0 bases short and J 1 base short, with 15 bases between. The CDR3 consists of 17 residues.

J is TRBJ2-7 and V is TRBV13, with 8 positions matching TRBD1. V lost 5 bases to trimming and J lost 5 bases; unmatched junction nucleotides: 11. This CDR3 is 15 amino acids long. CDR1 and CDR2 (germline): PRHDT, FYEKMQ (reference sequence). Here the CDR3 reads CASSPSDRGVDEQYF. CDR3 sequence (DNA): TGTGCCAGCAGCCCCAGTGACAGGGGCGTCGACGAGCAGTACTTC.

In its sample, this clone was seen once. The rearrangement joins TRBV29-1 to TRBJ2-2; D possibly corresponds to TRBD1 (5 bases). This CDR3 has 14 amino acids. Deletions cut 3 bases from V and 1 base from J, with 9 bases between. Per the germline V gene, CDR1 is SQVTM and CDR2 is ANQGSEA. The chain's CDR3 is CSVDGQGNTGELFF. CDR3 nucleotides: TGCAGCGTTGACGGGCAGGGGAACACCGGGGAGCTGTTTTTT.

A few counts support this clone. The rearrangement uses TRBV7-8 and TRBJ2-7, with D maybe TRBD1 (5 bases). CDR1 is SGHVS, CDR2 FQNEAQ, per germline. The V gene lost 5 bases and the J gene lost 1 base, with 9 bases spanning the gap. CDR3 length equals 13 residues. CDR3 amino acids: CASSQGASYEQYF. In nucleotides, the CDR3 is TGTGCCAGCAGCCAGGGCGCATCCTACGAGCAGTACTTC.

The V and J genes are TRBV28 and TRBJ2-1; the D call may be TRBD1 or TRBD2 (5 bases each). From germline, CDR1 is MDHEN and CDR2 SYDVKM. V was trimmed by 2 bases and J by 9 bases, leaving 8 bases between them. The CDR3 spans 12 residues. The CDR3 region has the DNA TGTGCCAGCAGTTTAGGGGGAAGTGAGCAGTTCTTC. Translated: CASSLGGSEQFF.

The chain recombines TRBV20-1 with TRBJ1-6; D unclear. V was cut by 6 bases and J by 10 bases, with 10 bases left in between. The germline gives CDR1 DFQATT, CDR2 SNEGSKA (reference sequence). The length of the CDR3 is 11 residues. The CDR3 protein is CSAQSVSPLHF. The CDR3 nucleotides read TGCAGTGCCCAGTCCGTGTCACCCCTCCACTTT.

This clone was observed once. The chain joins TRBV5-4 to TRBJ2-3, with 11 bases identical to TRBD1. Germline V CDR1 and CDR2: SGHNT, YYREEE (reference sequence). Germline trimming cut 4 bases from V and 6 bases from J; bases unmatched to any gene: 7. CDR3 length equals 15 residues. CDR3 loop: CASSIPGQGGDTQYF. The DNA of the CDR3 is TGTGCCAGCAGCATTCCGGGACAGGGGGGGGATACGCAGTATTTT.

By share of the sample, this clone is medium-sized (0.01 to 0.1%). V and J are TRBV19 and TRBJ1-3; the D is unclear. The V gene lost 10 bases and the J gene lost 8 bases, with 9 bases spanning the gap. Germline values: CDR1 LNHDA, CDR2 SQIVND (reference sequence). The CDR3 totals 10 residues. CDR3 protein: CATLGDTIYF. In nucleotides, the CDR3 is TGTGCCACCTTAGGAGACACCATATATTTT.

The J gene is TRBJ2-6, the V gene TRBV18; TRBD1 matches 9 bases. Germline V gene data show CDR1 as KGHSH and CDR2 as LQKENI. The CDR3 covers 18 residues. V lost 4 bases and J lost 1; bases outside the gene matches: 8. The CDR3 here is CASSQPGQGPSGANVLTF. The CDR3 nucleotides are TGTGCCAGCTCACAACCGGGACAGGGACCGTCTGGGGCCAACGTCCTGACTTTC.

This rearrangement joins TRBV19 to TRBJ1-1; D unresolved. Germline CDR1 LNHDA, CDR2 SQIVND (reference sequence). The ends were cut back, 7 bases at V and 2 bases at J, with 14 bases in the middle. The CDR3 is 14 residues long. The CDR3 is CASTPLEANTEAFF. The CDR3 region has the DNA TGTGCCAGTACCCCACTAGAGGCAAACACTGAAGCTTTCTTT.

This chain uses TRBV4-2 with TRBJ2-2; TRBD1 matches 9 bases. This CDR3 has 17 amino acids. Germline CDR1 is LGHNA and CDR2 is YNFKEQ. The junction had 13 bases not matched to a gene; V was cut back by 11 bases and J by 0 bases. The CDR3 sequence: CAGNRDRENTNTGELFF. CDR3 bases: TGTGCCGGGAACCGGGACAGGGAGAATACGAACACCGGGGAGCTGTTTTTT.

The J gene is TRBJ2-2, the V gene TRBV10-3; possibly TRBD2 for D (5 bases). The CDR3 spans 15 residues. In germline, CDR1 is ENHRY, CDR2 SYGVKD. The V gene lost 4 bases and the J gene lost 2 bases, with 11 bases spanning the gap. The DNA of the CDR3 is TGTGCCATCAGTGGATCCACTAGAAACACCGGGGAGCTGTTTTTT. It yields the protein CAISGSTRNTGELFF.

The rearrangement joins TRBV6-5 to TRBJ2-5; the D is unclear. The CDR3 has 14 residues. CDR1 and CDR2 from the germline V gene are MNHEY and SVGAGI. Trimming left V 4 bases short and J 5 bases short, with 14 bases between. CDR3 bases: TGTGCCAGCAGTTTGGGCCCGCTTGGGGAGACCCAGTACTTC. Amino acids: CASSLGPLGETQYF.

This chain's CDR3 is CASSLGRGEAEQYF. The CDR3 DNA follows: TGTGCCAGCAGCTTAGGAAGGGGGGAGGCCGAGCAGTACTTC. V and J are TRBV7-9 and TRBJ2-7, with D possibly called TRBD1 or TRBD2 (6 bases each). Trimming shortened V by 1 base and J by 6 bases, and 13 bases separated the two germline ends. The CDR3 contains 14 residues. Germline-derived CDR1 and CDR2 are SEHNR and FQNEAQ (reference sequence).

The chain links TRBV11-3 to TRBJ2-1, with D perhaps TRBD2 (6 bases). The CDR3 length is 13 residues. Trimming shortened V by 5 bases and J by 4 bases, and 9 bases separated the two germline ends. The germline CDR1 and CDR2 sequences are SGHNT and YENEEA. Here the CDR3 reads CASSPGLYNEQFF. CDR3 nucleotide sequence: TGTGCCAGCAGCCCGGGACTGTACAATGAGCAGTTCTTC.

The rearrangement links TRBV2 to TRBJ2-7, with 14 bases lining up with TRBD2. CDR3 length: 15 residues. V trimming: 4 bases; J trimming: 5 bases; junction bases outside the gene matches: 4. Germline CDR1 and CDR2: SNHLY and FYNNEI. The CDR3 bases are TGTGCCAGCAGTGGCGGGACTAGCGGGAGACACGAGCAGTACTTC. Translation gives CASSGGTSGRHEQYF.

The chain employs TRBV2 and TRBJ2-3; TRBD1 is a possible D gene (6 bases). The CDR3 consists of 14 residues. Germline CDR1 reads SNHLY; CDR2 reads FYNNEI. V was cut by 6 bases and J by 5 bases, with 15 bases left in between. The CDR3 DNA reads TGTGCCAGCAGCTCGCTGGGGGCGGGAGATACGCAGTATTTT. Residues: CASSSLGAGDTQYF.

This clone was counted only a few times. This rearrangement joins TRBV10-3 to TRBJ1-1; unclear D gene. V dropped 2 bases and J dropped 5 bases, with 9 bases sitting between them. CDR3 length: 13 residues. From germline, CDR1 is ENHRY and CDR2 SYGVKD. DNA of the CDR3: TGTGCCATCAGTGAGCCCCTAGGGACTGAAGCTTTCTTT. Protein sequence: CAISEPLGTEAFF.

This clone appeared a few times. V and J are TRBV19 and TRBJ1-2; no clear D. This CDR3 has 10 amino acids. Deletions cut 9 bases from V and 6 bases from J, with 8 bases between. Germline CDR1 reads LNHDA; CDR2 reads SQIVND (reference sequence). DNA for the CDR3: TGTGCCAGCATGTCCGATGGCTACACCTTC. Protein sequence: CASMSDGYTF.

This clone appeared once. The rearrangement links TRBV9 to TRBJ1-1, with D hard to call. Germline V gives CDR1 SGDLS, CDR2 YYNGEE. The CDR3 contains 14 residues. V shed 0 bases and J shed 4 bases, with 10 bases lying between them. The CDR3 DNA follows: TGTGCCAGCAGCGTAGGAGGGATTCCCACTGAAGCTTTCTTT. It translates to CASSVGGIPTEAFF.

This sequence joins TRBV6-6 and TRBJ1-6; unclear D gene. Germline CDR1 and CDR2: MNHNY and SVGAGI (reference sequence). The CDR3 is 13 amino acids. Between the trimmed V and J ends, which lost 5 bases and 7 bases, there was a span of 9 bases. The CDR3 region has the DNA TGTGCCAGCAGTACTCTGGGGAATTCACCCCTCCACTTT. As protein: CASSTLGNSPLHF.

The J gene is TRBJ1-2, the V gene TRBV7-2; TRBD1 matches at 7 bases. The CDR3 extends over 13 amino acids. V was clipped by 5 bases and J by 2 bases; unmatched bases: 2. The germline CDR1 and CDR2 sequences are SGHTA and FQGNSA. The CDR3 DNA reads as TGTGCCAGCAGCGCGGGACAGAACTATGGCTACACCTTC. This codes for CASSAGQNYGYTF.

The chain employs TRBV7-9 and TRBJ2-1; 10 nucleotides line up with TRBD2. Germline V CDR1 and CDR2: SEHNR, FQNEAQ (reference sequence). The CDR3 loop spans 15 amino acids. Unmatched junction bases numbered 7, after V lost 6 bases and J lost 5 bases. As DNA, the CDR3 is TGTGCCAGCAGGTCCCTAGCGGGGGATAACAATGAGCAGTTCTTC. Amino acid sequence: CASRSLAGDNNEQFF.

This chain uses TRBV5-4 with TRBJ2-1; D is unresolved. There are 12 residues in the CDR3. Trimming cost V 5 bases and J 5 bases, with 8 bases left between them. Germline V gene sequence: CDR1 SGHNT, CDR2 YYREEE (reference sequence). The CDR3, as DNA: TGTGCCAGCAGACTCGGCCACAATGAGCAGTTCTTC. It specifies CASRLGHNEQFF.

The CDR3 region is CASPGPTEAFF. DNA for the CDR3: TGTGCCAGTCCCGGGCCTACTGAAGCTTTCTTT. The V call is TRBV18, the J call TRBJ1-1; no firm D call. CDR3 size: 11 residues. Trimming stripped 9 bases from V and 5 bases from J, with 10 bases between. CDR1 is KGHSH, CDR2 LQKENI, per germline.

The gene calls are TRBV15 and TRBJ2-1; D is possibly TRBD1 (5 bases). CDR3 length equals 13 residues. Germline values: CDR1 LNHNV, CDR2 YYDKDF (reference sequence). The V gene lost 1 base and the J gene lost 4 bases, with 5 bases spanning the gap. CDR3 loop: CATSRGQYNEQFF. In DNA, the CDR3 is TGTGCCACCAGCAGAGGACAGTACAATGAGCAGTTCTTC.

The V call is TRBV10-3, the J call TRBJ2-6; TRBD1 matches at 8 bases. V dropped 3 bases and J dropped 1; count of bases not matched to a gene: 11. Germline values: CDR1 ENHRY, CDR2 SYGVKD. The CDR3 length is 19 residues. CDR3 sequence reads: CAISDLTGGPLSGANVLTF. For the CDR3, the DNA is TGTGCCATCAGTGACTTAACAGGGGGGCCCTTGTCTGGGGCCAACGTCCTGACTTTC.

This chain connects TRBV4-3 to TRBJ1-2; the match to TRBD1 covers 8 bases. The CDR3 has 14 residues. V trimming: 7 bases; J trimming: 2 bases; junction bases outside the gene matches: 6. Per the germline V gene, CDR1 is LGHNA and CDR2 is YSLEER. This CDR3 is CASTPAGGNYGYTF. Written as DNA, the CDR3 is TGCGCCAGCACACCTGCAGGGGGCAACTATGGCTACACCTTC.

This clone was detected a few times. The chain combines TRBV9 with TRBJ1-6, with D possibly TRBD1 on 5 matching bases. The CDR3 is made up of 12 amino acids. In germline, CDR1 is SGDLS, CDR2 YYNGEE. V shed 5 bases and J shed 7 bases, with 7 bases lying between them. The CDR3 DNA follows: TGTGCCAGCAGGCAGGGAAATTCACCCCTCCACTTT. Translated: CASRQGNSPLHF.